The table lists the clone carrying this TCR beta chain with a count of one. Antigen specificity is unknown. Sequencing was performed with immunoSEQ multiplex PCR; in TCRdb, only in-frame clones are kept and a portion is missing. The sample includes 20,000 to 25,000 clones, around 97% seen only once; the top ten take roughly a tenth. This entry belongs to a study of cytomegalovirus exposure and HLA in healthy donors. While the first cohort had over 650 subjects, the donors belonged to the separate validation cohort of roughly 130 subjects. Germline trimming cut 8 bases from V and 4 bases from J; bases unmatched to any gene: 6. Looked up from germline, CDR1 is SNHLY and CDR2 is FYNNEI. CDR3 length equals 13 residues. Study-wide points: Per published reports, the classifier diagnosed cytomegalovirus status with high specificity and sensitivity. A few chains tied to CMV proved CMV antigen-specific in vitro. Altogether, some 170 TCR beta chains were recorded as cytomegalovirus-associated.

V gene TRBV2 combines with J gene TRBJ2-3; 7 bases align to TRBD2. Sequences were obtained from PBMCs. The clonotype was recovered from a man aged 25 to 40 in good health and CMV-seropositive. The CDR3 nucleotides read TGTGCCAGCTGGGGGGGAGGGGCAGATACGCAGTATTTT. Its protein product is CASWGGGADTQYF.